This T cell receptor (beta chain) comes out of a study of control samples from healthy donors and cancer patients. Assay: immunoSEQ multiplex PCR; the TCRdb copy retains only in-frame clones and omits some. The specimen's table records 150,000 to 200,000 clones. The length of the CDR3 is 11 residues. Trimming pared 5 bases from V and 7 bases from J, leaving 9 bases between. Germline assignment: CDR1 SQVTM and CDR2 ANQGSEA. The chain carries TRBV29-1 and TRBJ1-5, with a weak D call TRBD1 (5 bases). Sequenced: blood. This TCR derives from a woman aged 30 to 39 in good health. The CDR3: CSVRQGQPQHF. The DNA of the CDR3 is TGCAGCGTTCGCCAGGGCCAGCCCCAGCATTTT.